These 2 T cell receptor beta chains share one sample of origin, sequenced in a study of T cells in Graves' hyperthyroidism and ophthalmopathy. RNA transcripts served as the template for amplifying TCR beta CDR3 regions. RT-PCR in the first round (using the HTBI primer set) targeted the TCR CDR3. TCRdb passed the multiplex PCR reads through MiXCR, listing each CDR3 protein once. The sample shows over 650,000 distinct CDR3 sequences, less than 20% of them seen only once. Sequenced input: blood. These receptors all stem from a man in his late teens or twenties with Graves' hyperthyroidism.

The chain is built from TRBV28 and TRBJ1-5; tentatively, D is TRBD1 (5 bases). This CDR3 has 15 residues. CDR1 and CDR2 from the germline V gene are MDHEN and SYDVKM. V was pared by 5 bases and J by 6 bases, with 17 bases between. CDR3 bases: TGTGCCAGCAGTGGGAGGGGACTTCTGACTCAGCCCCAGCATTTT. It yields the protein CASSGRGLLTQPQHF.

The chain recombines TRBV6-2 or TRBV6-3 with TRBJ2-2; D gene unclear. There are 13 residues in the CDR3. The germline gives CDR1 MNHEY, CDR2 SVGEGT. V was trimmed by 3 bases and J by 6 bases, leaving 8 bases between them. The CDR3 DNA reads TGTGCCAGCAGTTATGATGGCCCCGGGGAGCTGTTTTTT. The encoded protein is CASSYDGPGELFF.